This TCR beta chain derives from a study of blood T cell repertoires in COVID-19. Assay: immunoSEQ multiplex PCR; the TCRdb copy retains only in-frame clones and omits some. The table has fewer than 200,000 clones, around four fifths seen once. Germline V gene data show CDR1 as LNHDA and CDR2 as SQIVND (reference sequence). The CDR3 totals 14 residues. The V end lost 5 bases, the J end lost 5 bases, and 15 bases lay between the germline ends. This chain links TRBV19 with TRBJ2-5; D remains ambiguous. Sequences were obtained from PBMCs or T cells enriched from blood (not recorded which). The receptor's source is a woman between 45 and 60 years old who had recovered from COVID-19. CDR3 region: CASSALGSGETQYF. The CDR3 coding sequence is TGTGCCAGTAGTGCCCTTGGGTCCGGGGAGACCCAGTACTTC.